What follows are 23 T cell receptor beta chains derived from one specimen sequenced in a study of T cells in Graves' hyperthyroidism and ophthalmopathy. There were TCR beta CDR3 regions amplified from RNA transcripts. TCR CDR3 underwent first-round RT-PCR with the HTBI primer set. TCRdb called the multiplex PCR reads again in MiXCR, with one record for every CDR3 protein. The table lists about 570,000 distinct CDR3 sequences, approximately 44% of them singletons. Sample: peripheral blood or thyroid tissue (not recorded which). The source is an adult woman with Graves' disease, either hyperthyroidism or ophthalmopathy (not recorded which).

The chain employs TRBV15 and TRBJ2-5; no definite D call. This CDR3 contains 14 residues. V lost 0 bases and J lost 3, with 8 bases in between. Germline lookup yields CDR1 LNHNV and CDR2 YYDKDF (reference sequence). The DNA of the CDR3 is TGTGCCACCAGCAGAGATACGGCAGAAGAGACCCAGTACTTC. It codes for CATSRDTAEETQYF.

The rearrangement uses TRBV7-2 and TRBJ1-6, with 7 bases lining up with TRBD1. Germline V lookup: CDR1 SGHTA, CDR2 FQGNSA. V dropped 6 bases and J dropped 10; count of bases not matched to a gene: 12. The CDR3 contains 15 residues. Here the CDR3 DNA reads TGTGCCAGCAGTTCCCGACAGGGTGAATGGTCACCCCTCCACTTT. Encoded protein: CASSSRQGEWSPLHF.

The rearrangement uses TRBV7-9 and TRBJ1-2; no clear D gene. V lost 3 bases, J lost 7 bases, and 6 bases lay in between. CDR1 SEHNR and CDR2 FQNEAQ come from the germline V gene (reference sequence). CDR3 length equals 11 residues. Written as DNA, the CDR3 is TGTGCCAGCAGCTTTCCCGCTGGCTACACCTTC. The encoded protein is CASSFPAGYTF.

The V and J genes are TRBV7-6 and TRBJ2-7; 7 positions agree with TRBD1. Germline CDR1 and CDR2: SGHVS and FNYEAQ. J was trimmed by 2 bases and V by 1 base; bases with no gene match: 2. This CDR3 region has 14 residues. CDR3 DNA: TGTGCCAGCAGCTTAGATGGGACAGCCTACGAGCAGTACTTC. Protein sequence: CASSLDGTAYEQYF.

This clonotype appeared many times. This chain uses TRBV11-2 with TRBJ2-5; no definite D call. The CDR3 is made up of 11 amino acids. Germline V gives CDR1 SGHAT, CDR2 FQNNGV. Trimming stripped 5 bases from V and 0 bases from J, with 1 base between. The CDR3 nucleotides are TGTGCCAGCAGCAACCAAGAGACCCAGTACTTC. Protein product: CASSNQETQYF.

The chain is built from TRBV10-3 and TRBJ2-7, with unresolved D. The germline gives CDR1 ENHRY, CDR2 SYGVKD. Trimming took 6 bases from V and 4 from J, leaving 7 bases between them. The CDR3 is 11 amino acids. This chain's CDR3 is CAIRERYEQYF. DNA of the CDR3: TGTGCCATCAGGGAGAGATACGAGCAGTACTTC.

The rearrangement links TRBV19 to TRBJ2-2; no clear D gene. The ends were cut back, 7 bases at V and 5 bases at J, with 8 bases in the middle. The CDR3 covers 12 residues. The germline CDR1 and CDR2 sequences are LNHDA and SQIVND (reference sequence). CDR3 amino acids: CASTSSTGELFF. The CDR3 DNA reads TGTGCCAGTACCTCCAGTACCGGGGAGCTGTTTTTT.

This clonotype appeared a few times. This chain connects TRBV18 to TRBJ2-5; 9 nucleotides line up with TRBD1. Losses at the gene ends were 2 bases for V and 4 bases for J; bases not matched to a gene: 11. The CDR3 totals 17 residues. Germline V gene sequence: CDR1 KGHSH, CDR2 LQKENI. The CDR3 DNA sequence: TGTGCCAGCTCACCATCTCGGCGGACAGGGGCGGTAGAGACCCAGTACTTC. It codes for CASSPSRRTGAVETQYF. Drawing the rest from reference TRBV18 and TRBJ2-5, the complete variable domain is NAGVMQNPRHLVRRRGQEARLRCSPMKGHSHVYWYRQLPEEGLKFMVYLQKENIIDESGMPKERFSAEFPKEGPSILRIQQVVRGDSAAYFCASSPSRRTGAVETQYFGPGTRLLVL.

V is TRBV12-3 or TRBV12-4 and J is TRBJ2-7; TRBD1 matches 10 bases. V shed 4 bases, J shed 1 base, and the junction held 4 bases outside the gene matches. This CDR3 spans 15 amino acids. CDR3 nucleotide sequence: TGTGCCAGCAGTTGGGGGACAGGGGCGTCCTACGAGCAGTACTTC. Its translation: CASSWGTGASYEQYF.

This clonotype showed up many times. The CDR3 DNA reads TGCGCCAGCAGCTTTAGACAGGGGGAAGAGACCCAGTACTTC. This sequence encodes CASSFRQGEETQYF. J is TRBJ2-5 and V is TRBV5-1, with TRBD1 matching over 9 bases. Germline loops: CDR1 SGHRS, CDR2 YFSETQ. The CDR3 loop spans 14 amino acids. Trimming took 2 bases from V and 3 from J; bases not matched to a gene: 2.

In its sample, this clonotype was seen many times. V and J are TRBV20-1 and TRBJ1-1; D possibly corresponds to TRBD1 (6 bases). Trimming took off 0 bases at V and 1 base at J, with 12 bases between the two ends. Germline CDR1 DFQATT, CDR2 SNEGSKA (reference sequence). The CDR3 covers 15 residues. The CDR3: CSARDTDRWNTEAFF. The CDR3 DNA sequence: TGCAGTGCTAGAGACACGGACAGATGGAACACTGAAGCTTTCTTT.

The gene calls are TRBV7-9 and TRBJ1-6; D gene uncertain. The CDR3 length is 14 residues. The V gene lost 2 bases and the J gene lost 5 bases, with 7 bases spanning the gap. Germline CDR1 is SEHNR and CDR2 is FQNEAQ (reference sequence). The CDR3 region is CASSLKGDNSPLHF. For the CDR3, the DNA is TGTGCCAGCAGCTTAAAGGGTGATAATTCACCCCTCCACTTT.

In its sample, this clonotype was seen many times. The chain joins TRBV7-8 to TRBJ1-2, with 11 bases that match TRBD1. Germline lookup yields CDR1 SGHVS and CDR2 FQNEAQ. Unmatched junction bases numbered 8, after V lost 6 bases and J lost 8 bases. The CDR3 extends over 14 amino acids. CDR3 coding DNA: TGTGCCAGCAGAAGGACAGGGGGCGCCGGGGGCTACACCTTC. Translating it yields CASRRTGGAGGYTF. The complete variable domain, with remaining parts taken from reference TRBV7-8 and TRBJ1-2, reads GAGVSQSPRYKVAKRGQDVALRCDPISGHVSLFWYQQALGQGPEFLTYFQNEAQLDKSGLPSDRFFAERPEGSVSTLKIQRTQQEDSAVYLCASRRTGGAGGYTFGSGTRLTVV.

This clonotype appeared a single time. The chain is built from TRBV24-1 and TRBJ2-7; 11 positions agree with TRBD2. Per the germline V gene, CDR1 is KGHDR and CDR2 is SFDVKD. CDR3 size: 16 residues. V lost 4 bases and J lost 6; bases outside the gene matches: 10. The CDR3 region is CATSETSGSSGSEQYF. As DNA, the CDR3 is TGTGCCACCAGTGAAACTAGCGGGAGTAGCGGCTCCGAGCAGTACTTC.

The chain uses TRBV10-3 and TRBJ2-5; 9 nucleotides match TRBD1. Unmatched junction bases numbered 6, after V lost 11 bases and J lost 5 bases. The CDR3 loop spans 12 amino acids. CDR1 is ENHRY, CDR2 SYGVKD, per germline. The CDR3 nucleotides read TGTGCCGCCGGACAGGGGATGGAGACCCAGTACTTC. Amino acid sequence: CAAGQGMETQYF.

The genes are TRBV24-1 and TRBJ1-3, with D unresolved. Germline loops: CDR1 KGHDR, CDR2 SFDVKD. Between the trimmed V and J ends, which lost 3 bases and 2 bases, there was a span of 7 bases. The CDR3 loop spans 14 amino acids. In nucleotides, the CDR3 is TGTGCCACCAGTGATCCAGGTCCTGGAAACACCATATATTTT. Translating it yields CATSDPGPGNTIYF.

This clonotype was seen many times. The chain combines TRBV20-1 with TRBJ1-6; TRBD1 agrees at 7 bases. The CDR3 length is 13 residues. V shed 5 bases, J shed 8 bases, and the junction held 6 bases outside the gene matches. The germline V gene has CDR1 DFQATT and CDR2 SNEGSKA (reference sequence). The CDR3 nucleotides read TGCAGTGCTCATCCGGGACAGTATTCACCCCTCCACTTT. This encodes CSAHPGQYSPLHF.

This clonotype was seen many times. This chain uses TRBV5-1 with TRBJ1-2; 10 bases line up with TRBD1. Looked up from germline, CDR1 is SGHRS and CDR2 is YFSETQ. The V segment lost 0 bases and the J segment 5 bases; nucleotides outside the gene matches: 7. The CDR3 has 16 amino acids. Written as DNA, the CDR3 is TGCGCCAGCAGCTTGGCCCCGCGGACAGGGGGATATGGCTACACCTTC. Translated, it gives CASSLAPRTGGYGYTF.

This clonotype was detected many times. This chain uses TRBV20-1 with TRBJ2-7; D may be TRBD1 or TRBD2 (5 bases each). This CDR3 spans 12 amino acids. V was clipped by 6 bases and J by 2 bases, with 11 bases between them. Germline CDR1 reads DFQATT; CDR2 reads SNEGSKA (reference sequence). The CDR3 DNA follows: TGCAGTGCCGGGACCAGAACCTACGAGCAGTACTTC. This encodes CSAGTRTYEQYF.

Concerning this clonotype itself: The limits of the CDR3 on the DNA are not certain, so only TCRdb's listed CDR3 is given. The genes are TRBV11-3 and TRBJ2-2; the table's D call of TRBD1 was not tested on the DNA. CDR1 SGHNT and CDR2 YENEEA come from the germline V gene. The CDR3 sequence runs 14 residues, both termini included. The CDR3 sequence: CASSAGTGKGSCFF.

The chain links TRBV11-2 to TRBJ1-1; D is uncertain. V was cut by 10 bases and J by 8 bases, with 11 bases left in between. Germline V CDR1 and CDR2: SGHAT, FQNNGV. This CDR3 region has 10 residues. This CDR3 reads CATATLEAFF. DNA of the CDR3: TGTGCCACTGCGACTTTAGAAGCTTTCTTT. The whole variable domain, filled in from reference TRBV11-2 and TRBJ1-1, reads EAGVAQSPRYKIIEKRQSVAFWCNPISGHATLYWYQQILGQGPKLLIQFQNNGVVDDSQLPKDRFSAERLKGVDSTLKIQPAKLEDSAVYLCATATLEAFFGQGTRLTVV.

The chain carries TRBV15 and TRBJ1-1; possibly TRBD1 for D (6 bases). Germline CDR1 and CDR2: LNHNV and YYDKDF (reference sequence). The CDR3 covers 13 residues. The V and J ends lost 1 base and 10 bases respectively, with 13 bases between them. The CDR3 region is CATSRVSGARAFF. The DNA for the CDR3 is TGTGCCACCAGCAGAGTATCGGGGGCGCGAGCTTTCTTT.

Comments on this clonotype: One base away lies a much larger clone, so this may be a sequencing read error. This likely comes from a read error, as the CDR3 has no conserved phenylalanine or tryptophan at its end. The genes are TRBV2 and TRBJ1-1, with D uncertain. CDR1 SNHLY and CDR2 FYNNEI come from the germline V gene. This CDR3 is 12 amino acids long. Written as DNA, the CDR3 is TGTGTCAGCAGTGCGGGCCGTCTGAAGGCTTTCCTT. Translation: CVSSAGRLKAFL.